A few counts support the clone carrying this T cell receptor beta chain. Cohorts were determined from participant-reported clinical history. This sample is part of a study of blood T cell repertoires in COVID-19. On the study more broadly: Donors in the United States, Italy and Spain gave samples during acute or convalescent COVID-19. T cells, B-cell-depleted T cells, or PBMCs provided the cDNA or gDNA that served as material.

The CDR3 is 15 residues long. Germline V gives CDR1 MNHEY, CDR2 SMNVEV (reference sequence). The germline V and J ends were trimmed by 5 bases and 0 bases, with 11 bases remaining between them. Sequenced by immunoSEQ multiplex PCR; TCRdb stores in-frame clones only, minus some. In the table there are under 300,000 clones, about 90% of which are singletons. The TCR comes from a woman aged 60-75 years who had recovered from COVID-19. The sequenced sample consisted of PBMCs or T cells enriched from blood (not recorded which). The chain links TRBV27 to TRBJ1-5, with D possibly being TRBD1 (6 bases). The CDR3 sequence is CASSRQANSNQPQHF. CDR3 in DNA: TGTGCCAGCAGTAGACAGGCGAATAGCAATCAGCCCCAGCATTTT.